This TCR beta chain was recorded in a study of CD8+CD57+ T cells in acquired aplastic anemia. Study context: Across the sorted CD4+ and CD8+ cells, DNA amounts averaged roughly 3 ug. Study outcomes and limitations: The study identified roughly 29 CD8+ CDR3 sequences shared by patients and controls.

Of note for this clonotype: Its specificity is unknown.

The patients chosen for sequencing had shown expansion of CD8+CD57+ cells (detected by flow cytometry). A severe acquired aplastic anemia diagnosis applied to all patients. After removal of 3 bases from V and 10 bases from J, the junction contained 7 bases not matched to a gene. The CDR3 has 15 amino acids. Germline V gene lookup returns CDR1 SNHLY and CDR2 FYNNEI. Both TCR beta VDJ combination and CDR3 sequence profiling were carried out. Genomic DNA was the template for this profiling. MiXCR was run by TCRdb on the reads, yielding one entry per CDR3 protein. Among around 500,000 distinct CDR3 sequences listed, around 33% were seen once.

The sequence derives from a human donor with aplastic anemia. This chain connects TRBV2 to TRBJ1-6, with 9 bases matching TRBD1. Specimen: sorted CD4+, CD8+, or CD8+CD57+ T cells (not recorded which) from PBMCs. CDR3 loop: CASSDRTGDHSPLHF. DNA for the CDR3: TGTGCCAGCAGTGATCGGACAGGGGACCACTCACCCCTCCACTTT.